The following is a T cell receptor (beta chain) sequence with its context. Its antigen is unknown. This sample was included in a study of PD-1 blockade in classical Hodgkin lymphoma. Study findings and constraints: Complete responders had baseline diversity similar to newly diagnosed patients.

Noted time point: cycle 4 day 1 (C4D1), after less than seven weeks of nivolumab. Brentuximab vedotin exposure varied, and every patient relapsed after autologous stem cell transplantation. Purification of CD4+ T cells from thawed PBMCs was achieved by magnetic negative selection. Patients had relapsed/refractory classical Hodgkin lymphoma with complete response, partial response or progressive disease as best response. The repertoire was sequenced with immunoSEQ multiplex PCR; TCRdb's copy has only in-frame clones and lacks some. This table holds approximately 20,000 clones, roughly 80% found once. Between the trimmed V and J ends, which lost 2 bases and 5 bases, there was a span of 12 bases. The CDR3 sequence is 15 residues long. The germline CDR1 and CDR2 sequences are SEHNR and FQNEAQ (reference sequence).

This receptor was identified in a human donor with classical Hodgkin lymphoma. This chain links TRBV7-9 with TRBJ2-2; D is perhaps TRBD1 or TRBD2 (6 bases each). Sequences were derived from CD4+ T cells from blood, sampled before the fourth cycle of nivolumab. The CDR3: CASSLLRGPTGELFF. DNA for the CDR3: TGTGCCAGCAGCTTATTACGGGGGCCAACCGGGGAGCTGTTTTTT.